These T cell receptor beta chains were read from a single sample in a study of cytomegalovirus exposure and HLA in healthy donors. TCRdb keeps only in-frame clones here, not all; method: immunoSEQ multiplex PCR. The sample yields about 98,000 clones, roughly two thirds seen once. The sequencing sample was made of PBMCs. The receptors come from a female donor in good health and CMV-seronegative. Both conserved end residues are part of each CDR3. Each record gives: D gene, J gene, V gene, clone size, CDR3 DNA, CDR3 protein. D genes are given only for firm matches. Clone size is stated in some rows and not others, as once, few, many or a class when expanded.

>-|TRBJ2-6|TRBV11-2|-
TGTGCCAGCAGCCACAGTGTCTCTGGGGCCAACGTCCTGACTTTC
CASSHSVSGANVLTF
>-|TRBJ2-2|TRBV30|-
TGTGCCTGGAGTGTACCGTCCAGCACCGGGGAGCTGTTTTTT
CAWSVPSSTGELFF
>-|TRBJ1-2|TRBV28|few
TGTGCCAGCAGTAGGAGCCTTCGGGATGGCTACACCTTC
CASSRSLRDGYTF
>TRBD1|TRBJ2-2|TRBV11-3|-
TGTGCCAGCAGCTTCGGACAGGGGGCGGCCGGGGAGCTGTTTTTT
CASSFGQGAAGELFF
>-|TRBJ2-7|TRBV10-2|-
TGCGCCAGCAGTGAACTACAACTCTCCTACGAGCAGTACTTC
CASSELQLSYEQYF
>-|TRBJ1-1|TRBV28|once
TGTGCCAGCAGTTTAAGTTCCAGGGAAGCTTTCTTT
CASSLSSREAFF
>-|TRBJ2-1|TRBV19|-
TGTGCCAGTAGTATGGTGGAGAGGTACAATGAGCAGTTCTTC
CASSMVERYNEQFF
>TRBD2|TRBJ2-7|TRBV6-5|-
TGTGCCAGCAGTCCGACCGGGACTAGCCTCTACGAGCAGTACTTC
CASSPTGTSLYEQYF
>TRBD1|TRBJ1-5|TRBV27|-
TGTGCCAGCAGTTGGGACAGGGCTCAGCCCCAGCATTTT
CASSWDRAQPQHF
>TRBD2|TRBJ2-7|TRBV28|-
TGTGCCAGTTTAGCGGGGAGCGTTGGGGAGCAGTACTTC
CASLAGSVGEQYF
>TRBD2|TRBJ2-2|TRBV4-1|few
TGCGCCAGCAGCACACTAGCGGGAATCACCGGGGAGCTGTTTTTT
CASSTLAGITGELFF
>-|TRBJ2-4|TRBV30|-
TGTGCCTGGAGCACCGGACAGATGGACATTCAGCACTTC
CAWSTGQMDIQHF
>-|TRBJ2-7|TRBV6-1|-
TGTGCCAGCAGTGATGGGTGGAGCTCCTACGAGCAGTACTTC
CASSDGWSSYEQYF
>-|TRBJ2-7|TRBV30|-
TGTGCCTGGAGAGAGACCGGGACTTTCTACGAGCAGTACTTC
CAWRETGTFYEQYF
>-|TRBJ1-2|TRBV6-5|-
TGTGCCAGCACCTCCGGGGGGTTCCCTAACTATGGCTACACCTTC
CASTSGGFPNYGYTF
>-|TRBJ1-1|TRBV5-6|-
TGTGCCAGCAGCTGGGGCACTACTCTGAACACTGAAGCTTTCTTT
CASSWGTTLNTEAFF
>TRBD2|TRBJ2-5|TRBV5-1|few
TGCGCCAGCAGCTTGGGAGTAGCGGGAGGGGAAGAGACCCAGTACTTC
CASSLGVAGGEETQYF
>-|TRBJ1-5|TRBV11-2|-
TGTGCCAGCAGCTTAGCCGCAGGGCCTCAGCCCCAGCATTTT
CASSLAAGPQPQHF
>TRBD1|TRBJ2-5|TRBV28|-
TGTGCCAGCAGCCTGCCTGGGACAGGGGGGGAGACCCAGTACTTC
CASSLPGTGGETQYF
>-|TRBJ1-3|TRBV2|once
TGTGCCAGCAGTCAAAAAGGGGTCCTGCGGGAAAGAGGAAACACCATATATTTT
CASSQKGVLRERGNTIYF
>-|TRBJ2-1|TRBV7-2|few
TGTGCCAGCAGCAAAGGCGGTCCGGCCTACAATGAGCAGTTCTTC
CASSKGGPAYNEQFF
>-|TRBJ1-1|TRBV7-8|-
TGTGCCAGCAGCCCCGGGGGTGAAGGGCTAAACACTGAAGCTTTCTTT
CASSPGGEGLNTEAFF
>TRBD1|TRBJ2-5|TRBV5-4|-
TGTGCCAGCAGCTATGTACAGGGGACGGAGACCCAGTACTTC
CASSYVQGTETQYF
>-|TRBJ2-7|TRBV4-3|-
TGCGCCAGCAGCGGATCAAGGGGGACCGCCGTTTACGAGCAGTACTTC
CASSGSRGTAVYEQYF
>TRBD1|TRBJ2-1|TRBV9|-
TGTGCCAGCAGCTCCCGGGACAGGGTGAATGAGCAGTTCTTC
CASSSRDRVNEQFF
>-|TRBJ1-1|TRBV10-3|-
TGTGCCATCAGGGGGGACACCTTGAACACTGAAGCTTTCTTT
CAIRGDTLNTEAFF